This TCR beta chain derives from a study of identical twins. Notes on the study in general: It was possible that invariant MAIT and iNKT cells partly confounded the zero-insertion analyses. Without tracking the same donors, conclusions rested on cross-sectional statistical analysis.

Through template switching, a universal primer site was introduced, and the cDNA contained unique molecular identifiers. TCRdb re-called the 5' RACE reads through MiXCR, storing one row per CDR3 protein. The sample lists about 280,000 distinct CDR3 sequences; 8% to 9% were seen once. This clonotype has a count of ten or more. What it recognizes is unknown. V lost 2 bases to trimming and J lost 1 base, with 9 bases between them. The germline V gene has CDR1 SGHRS and CDR2 YFSETQ. The CDR3 consists of 14 residues. This same sample was also taken into another study, of yellow fever vaccine responses in identical twins. From that report: It has been reported that, in twins, the vaccine T cell response seemed partly convergent and partly personalized.

This TCR was recovered from a woman aged 18-35 years in good health. The chain couples TRBV5-1 to TRBJ2-5, with D possibly matching TRBD1 (6 bases). Material for sequencing was memory (CD45RO+) T cells sorted from blood. The CDR3 loop is CASSFNRVQETQYF. The CDR3 DNA reads as TGCGCCAGCAGCTTCAACAGGGTCCAAGAGACCCAGTACTTC.